This paragraph reports one T cell receptor (beta chain). It differs at one base from a far larger clone, so likely a read error. The data are from a study of shared clonotypes between healthy human individuals. Germline CDR1 reads GTSNPN; CDR2 reads SVGIG (reference sequence). The CDR3 has 14 residues. Data came from immunoSEQ multiplex PCR; TCRdb stores just in-frame clones and leaves some out. The data contain about 100,000 clones, around 47% of them singletons. This receptor was taken from a woman in her thirties or forties in good health. Some clones in this sample may be carry-over from other donors' samples. The material sequenced was PBMCs. This chain uses TRBV30 with TRBJ2-5, with TRBD1 identical over 11 bases. The CDR3 region has the DNA TGTGCCCGGAGTGGAGGACAGGGGGCTAGTGAGCAGTACTTC. Protein product: CARSGGQGASEQYF.